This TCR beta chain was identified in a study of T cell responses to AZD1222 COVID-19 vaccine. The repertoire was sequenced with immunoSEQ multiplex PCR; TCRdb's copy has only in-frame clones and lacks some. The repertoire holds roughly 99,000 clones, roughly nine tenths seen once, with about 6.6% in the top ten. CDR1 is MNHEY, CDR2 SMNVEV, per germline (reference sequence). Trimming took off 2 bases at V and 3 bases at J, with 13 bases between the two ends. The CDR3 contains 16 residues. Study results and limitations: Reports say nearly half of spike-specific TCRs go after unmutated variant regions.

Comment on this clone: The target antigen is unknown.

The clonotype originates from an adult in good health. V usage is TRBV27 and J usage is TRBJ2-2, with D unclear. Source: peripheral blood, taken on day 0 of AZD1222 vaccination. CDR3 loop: CASSLIALRDTGELFF. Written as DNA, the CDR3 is TGTGCCAGCAGTTTAATCGCCCTTCGAGACACCGGGGAGCTGTTTTTT.